Listed here are 17 T cell receptor beta chains from one sample, sequenced in a study of T-cell reconstitution after alpha-beta-depleted transplantation in children. The TCRbeta library incorporated unique molecular identifiers. In TCRdb, the PCR reads were re-called with MiXCR into one record per CDR3 protein. The sample includes a few hundred thousand distinct CDR3 sequences, roughly a quarter of them seen just once. The sequences come from PBMCs, collected before TCRalphabeta/CD19-depleted stem cell transplant. The receptors derive from a boy in the first two years of life with Wiskott-Aldrich syndrome, due to receive a stem cell transplant.

This clonotype occurred a few times. The genes are TRBV12-3 or TRBV12-4 and TRBJ1-4, with 9 bases identical to TRBD1. Unmatched junction bases numbered 3, after V lost 4 bases and J lost 6 bases. This CDR3 is built from 14 residues. CDR3 residues: CASSSTGGYEKLFF. The CDR3 nucleotides are TGTGCCAGCAGTTCGACAGGGGGGTATGAAAAACTGTTTTTT.

This clonotype has more than one count but fewer than ten. The chain is built from TRBV7-2 and TRBJ1-3, with D tentatively TRBD1 (5 bases). The CDR3 is 16 residues long. Germline values: CDR1 SGHTA, CDR2 FQGNSA. V was cut by 1 base and J by 8 bases, with 18 bases left in between. The CDR3 here is CASSLGLQGREDTIYF. CDR3 sequence (DNA): TGTGCCAGCAGCTTAGGTCTCCAGGGACGGGAGGACACCATATATTTT.

The CDR3 is CASSQDIGSGNEQFF. CDR3 sequence (DNA): TGCGCCAGCAGCCAAGATATAGGGAGCGGCAATGAGCAGTTCTTC. The genes are TRBV4-1 and TRBJ2-1; D may be TRBD2 (5 bases). In germline, CDR1 is MGHRA, CDR2 YSYEKL. Trimming left V 0 bases short and J 6 bases short, with 12 bases between. The CDR3 extends over 15 amino acids.

The genes are TRBV28 and TRBJ2-2; tentatively, D is TRBD1 or TRBD2 (6 bases each). V dropped 7 bases and J dropped 6 bases, with 9 bases sitting between them. Germline values: CDR1 MDHEN, CDR2 SYDVKM. The CDR3 loop spans 12 amino acids. In nucleotides, the CDR3 is TGTGCCAGCATTAGGGGGGCCGGGGAGCTGTTTTTT. Translated, it gives CASIRGAGELFF.

This clonotype was seen a handful of times. The rearrangement joins TRBV5-4 to TRBJ1-2; D gene uncertain. V was cut by 4 bases and J by 2 bases, with 12 bases left in between. Germline lookup yields CDR1 SGHNT and CDR2 YYREEE (reference sequence). CDR3 length: 14 residues. For the CDR3, the DNA is TGTGCCAGCAGCCCTTCGACCGAGAACTATGGCTACACCTTC. This codes for CASSPSTENYGYTF.

The chain uses TRBV7-2 and TRBJ2-5; 8 bases fit TRBD2. This CDR3 spans 17 amino acids. Germline CDR1 and CDR2: SGHTA and FQGNSA. Trimming at V came to 6 bases and at J to 5 bases, leaving 17 bases not matched to a gene. The CDR3 DNA reads as TGTGCCAGCAGTTTTTGGACTAGTCGGGGGGGTCGGGAGACCCAGTACTTC. It yields the protein CASSFWTSRGGRETQYF.

The V call is TRBV12-3 or TRBV12-4, the J call TRBJ2-1, with TRBD2 matching 8 bases. This CDR3 contains 13 residues. Trimming took 4 bases from V and 7 from J; bases not matched to a gene: 3. The CDR3: CASSSGLGNEQFF. CDR3 nucleotides: TGTGCCAGCAGTTCGGGACTAGGTAATGAGCAGTTCTTC.

V usage is TRBV20-1 and J usage is TRBJ2-7, with a weak D call TRBD1 (6 bases). Germline assignment: CDR1 DFQATT and CDR2 SNEGSKA (reference sequence). Trimming pared 3 bases from V and 4 bases from J, leaving 19 bases between. CDR3 length equals 15 residues. The CDR3: CSASISPGQKYEQYF. The DNA of the CDR3 is TGCAGTGCTAGTATCTCACCGGGACAAAAATACGAGCAGTACTTC.

This clonotype was found a few times. The chain has TRBV5-1 and TRBJ2-3, with TRBD2 matching 11 bases. The CDR3 length is 18 residues. Trimming took 1 base from V and 0 from J; bases not matched to a gene: 7. Per the germline V gene, CDR1 is SGHRS and CDR2 is YFSETQ. The CDR3 region has the DNA TGCGCCAGCAGCTTGTGGCTAGCGGGAGGCCCTAGCACAGATACGCAGTATTTT. It is translated as CASSLWLAGGPSTDTQYF.

The chain uses TRBV6-6 and TRBJ2-7; a weak D match, TRBD2 (5 bases). The CDR3 contains 12 residues. Germline-derived CDR1 and CDR2 are MNHNY and SVGAGI (reference sequence). V lost 2 bases and J 11 bases, leaving 13 bases between the germline ends. CDR3 nucleotides: TGTGCCAGCAGTTACGCAGGAGGTAGGGAGTACTTC. Translation gives CASSYAGGREYF.

This chain links TRBV5-6 with TRBJ2-7; 7 nucleotides agree with TRBD1. This CDR3 is built from 15 residues. J gave up 1 base and V 5 bases, and 9 bases lay outside the gene matches. Germline CDR1 and CDR2: SGHDT and YYEEEE. CDR3 protein: CASSSPGQKSYEQYF. CDR3 DNA: TGTGCCAGCAGTTCCCCGGGACAGAAATCCTACGAGCAGTACTTC. Full variable domain (outside the CDR3, taken from reference TRBV5-6 and TRBJ2-7): DAGVTQSPTHLIKTRGQQVTLRCSPKSGHDTVSWYQQALGQGPQFIFQYYEEEERQRGNFPDRFSGHQFPNYSSELNVNALLLGDSALYLCASSSPGQKSYEQYFGPGTRLTVT.

The rearrangement links TRBV20-1 to TRBJ2-7, with 7 bases fitting TRBD2. Germline V gene lookup returns CDR1 DFQATT and CDR2 SNEGSKA (reference sequence). The CDR3 sequence is 14 residues long. V gave up 2 bases and J gave up 1 base; unmatched junction bases: 5. The CDR3 coding sequence is TGCAGTGCTAGAAAACTAGCGAATTCCTACGAGCAGTACTTC. It translates to CSARKLANSYEQYF.

There are a few counts of this clonotype. This chain joins TRBV2 and TRBJ2-2; D possibly uses TRBD1 or TRBD2 (5 bases each). The CDR3 sequence is 16 residues long. V was trimmed by 6 bases and J by 7 bases, leaving 21 bases between them. Germline V gene lookup returns CDR1 SNHLY and CDR2 FYNNEI. The CDR3 bases are TGTGCCAGCAGACAAACTGGGACCTATGGAAACGGGGAGCTGTTTTTT. Protein product: CASRQTGTYGNGELFF. Filled out from reference TRBV2 and TRBJ2-2, the complete variable domain reads EPEVTQTPSHQVTQMGQEVILRCVPISNHLYFYWYRQILGQKVEFLVSFYNNEISEKSEIFDDQFSVERPDGSNFTLKIRSTKLEDSAMYFCASRQTGTYGNGELFFGEGSRLTVL.

The J gene is TRBJ2-7, the V gene TRBV10-3; 7 nucleotides line up with TRBD2. This CDR3 spans 16 amino acids. Trimming took 0 bases from V and 3 from J; bases not matched to a gene: 8. In germline, CDR1 is ENHRY, CDR2 SYGVKD. The DNA of the CDR3 is TGTGCCATCAGTGAGTCGGGGGGGGAGGGCCTCTACGAGCAGTACTTC. It specifies CAISESGGEGLYEQYF.

Only a few counts were recorded for this clonotype. The chain uses TRBV20-1 and TRBJ1-5, with D possibly being TRBD1 (6 bases). The CDR3 length is 13 residues. Per the germline V gene, CDR1 is DFQATT and CDR2 is SNEGSKA (reference sequence). Trimming pared 4 bases from V and 3 bases from J, leaving 10 bases between. The CDR3 sequence is CSAIRGFNQPQHF. The CDR3 DNA reads as TGCAGTGCTATAAGGGGGTTCAATCAGCCCCAGCATTTT.

The chain uses TRBV4-1 and TRBJ1-4; D perhaps matches TRBD1 (5 bases). Germline CDR1 and CDR2: MGHRA and YSYEKL. The CDR3 covers 15 residues. The V and J ends lost 5 bases and 7 bases respectively, with 17 bases between them. In DNA, the CDR3 is TGCGCCAGCAGCGTGACCGGGAAAACAGGTGAAAAACTGTTTTTT. It encodes CASSVTGKTGEKLFF.

This clonotype occurred a few times. The junction and the germline gene differ at one end; a read error may be behind it. The chain couples TRBV29-1 to TRBJ2-3; perhaps TRBD1 as D (5 bases). Germline lookup yields CDR1 SQVTM and CDR2 ANQGSEA. CDR3 length: 12 residues. The CDR3, as DNA: TGCAGCGTCGAAGCAGGGTACGATACGCAGTATTTT. Amino acid sequence: CSVEAGYDTQYF.